This paragraph covers one TCR beta chain sequence. The CDR3 runs to 14 residues. V was cut by 5 bases and J by 1 base, with 11 bases left in between. In germline, CDR1 is LNHDA, CDR2 SQIVND (reference sequence). It was during active infection that Seattle patients were enrolled and then longitudinally followed. The entry originates in a study of blood T cell repertoires in COVID-19. Study summary: Italy, Spain and the United States were the sources of the convalescent and acute COVID-19 samples. PBMCs, B-cell-depleted T cells, or T cells were the source of the cDNA or gDNA that made up the material.

Authors' analysis steps: Scientists estimated how many nucleated cells there were by amplifying reference gene primers. Assay used: immunoSEQ multiplex PCR; TCRdb lists only in-frame clones, some missing. From that table come the V and J calls and clone size; the DNA was used to work out D and trimming. There are about 360,000 clones in the sample; 86% occur only once, and 7% to 7.5% lies in the top ten. The sequenced sample was peripheral blood. The chain is built from TRBV19 and TRBJ1-1; D might be TRBD1 (5 bases). This TCR was recovered from an older woman with COVID-19, enrolled during active disease. This CDR3 reads CASSLTGPNTEAFF. CDR3 coding DNA: TGTGCCAGTAGTTTAACAGGCCCGAACACTGAAGCTTTCTTT.